Following are 10 T cell receptor beta chains from one sample sequenced in a study of shared clonotypes between healthy human individuals. Data came from immunoSEQ multiplex PCR; TCRdb stores just in-frame clones and leaves some out. This sample yields around 1,900,000 clones, of which just over 90% are seen a single time; 1.5% to 2% belongs to the top ten. CD8 cells regarded as naive lacked CD45RO, were positively chosen for CCR7, and omitted terminally differentiated effector memory CD45RA+ cells. The sequencing input was naive CD8+ T cells from PBMCs. The receptors shown here come from a young man in good health. Some clones in this sample may be carry-over from other donors' samples.

A note on this clone: Other DNA sequences in this sample translate to the same CDR3. The J gene is TRBJ2-5, the V gene TRBV19; tentatively, D is TRBD1 or TRBD2 (6 bases each). Trimming shortened V by 1 base and J by 2 bases, and 11 bases separated the two germline ends. The CDR3 contains 15 residues. Per germline, CDR1 LNHDA and CDR2 SQIVND (reference sequence). The CDR3 is CASSIGGARQETQYF. For the CDR3, the DNA is TGTGCCAGTAGTATAGGGGGGGCGAGGCAAGAGACCCAGTACTTC.

This clone was seen a single time. The chain links TRBV6-1 to TRBJ2-5; no clear D. The germline V and J ends were trimmed by 5 bases and 1 base, with 2 bases remaining between them. Germline assignment: CDR1 MNHNS and CDR2 SASEGT. The CDR3 has 11 residues. CDR3 in amino acids: CASSSQETQYF. CDR3 DNA: TGTGCCAGCAGTAGCCAAGAGACCCAGTACTTC.

CDR3 DNA sequence: TGTGCCAGCAGAAGGGACAGCTATTTGAACACTGAAGCTTTCTTT. Translating it yields CASRRDSYLNTEAFF. This rearrangement joins TRBV9 to TRBJ1-1; 7 bases are a match to TRBD1. Germline-derived CDR1 and CDR2 are SGDLS and YYNGEE. J lost 0 bases, V lost 5 bases, and 7 bases had no gene match. There are 15 residues in the CDR3.

This chain joins TRBV11-2 and TRBJ2-5, with D perhaps TRBD2 (5 bases). The germline V gene encodes CDR1 SGHAT and CDR2 FQNNGV. V was cut by 5 bases and J by 2 bases, with 15 bases left in between. The length of the CDR3 is 15 residues. The CDR3 reads CASSQYPLAQETQYF. DNA of the CDR3: TGTGCCAGCAGCCAATATCCTCTAGCTCAAGAGACCCAGTACTTC.

This clone has only one observation. The chain carries TRBV7-3 and TRBJ1-2; D possibly corresponds to TRBD1 (6 bases). The V end lost 1 base, the J end lost 7 bases, and 16 bases lay between the germline ends. Per the germline V gene, CDR1 is SGHTA and CDR2 is FQGTGA. The CDR3 runs to 15 residues. The CDR3 DNA is TGTGCCAGCAGCTTAATGGGGGTGACAGGCTCTGGCTACACCTTC. Translation: CASSLMGVTGSGYTF.

The chain uses TRBV7-6 and TRBJ2-7, with a weak D call TRBD2 (5 bases). Trimming took 5 bases from V and 5 from J, leaving 13 bases between them. The CDR3 length is 13 residues. Germline CDR1 and CDR2: SGHVS and FNYEAQ. CDR3 DNA: TGTGCCAGCAGCGCGGGCCTGGGAGACGAGCAGTACTTC. This translates into CASSAGLGDEQYF.

V and J are TRBV27 and TRBJ2-7; 7 bases line up with TRBD1. Germline loops: CDR1 MNHEY, CDR2 SMNVEV (reference sequence). Germline trimming cut 5 bases from V and 2 bases from J; bases unmatched to any gene: 9. CDR3 length: 15 residues. This chain's CDR3 is CASSVQGSSTYEQYF. The CDR3 coding sequence is TGTGCCAGCAGTGTACAGGGGAGTTCGACCTACGAGCAGTACTTC.

Only one count was recorded for this clone. V is TRBV9 and J is TRBJ2-5; D uncertain. V was cut by 7 bases and J by 0 bases, with 7 bases left in between. CDR3 length: 12 amino acids. CDR1 is SGDLS, CDR2 YYNGEE, per germline. CDR3 in DNA: TGTGCCAGCGGAGACCACCAAGAGACCCAGTACTTC. Translating gives CASGDHQETQYF.

The CDR3 sequence: CASNKDTGRGNEQFF. The CDR3 coding sequence is TGTGCCAGCAACAAAGACACGGGGAGAGGGAATGAGCAGTTCTTC. The chain couples TRBV6-1 to TRBJ2-1, with a tentative D call TRBD2 (5 bases). Germline CDR1 reads MNHNS; CDR2 reads SASEGT. Trimming shortened V by 7 bases and J by 7 bases, and 20 bases separated the two germline ends. The CDR3 spans 15 residues.

The rearrangement uses TRBV19 and TRBJ2-2; the D gene is possibly TRBD1 (5 bases). This CDR3 spans 14 amino acids. Trimming pared 2 bases from V and 2 bases from J, leaving 6 bases between. Germline lookup yields CDR1 LNHDA and CDR2 SQIVND (reference sequence). For the CDR3, the DNA is TGTGCCAGTAGTATACAGGGTAACACCGGGGAGCTGTTTTTT. Amino acids: CASSIQGNTGELFF. Variable domain in full (rest from reference TRBV19 and TRBJ2-2): DGGITQSPKYLFRKEGQNVTLSCEQNLNHDAMYWYRQDPGQGLRLIYYSQIVNDFQKGDIAEGYSVSREKKESFPLTVTSAQKNPTAFYLCASSIQGNTGELFFGEGSRLTVL.